This T cell receptor (beta chain) comes out of a study of T cell repertoires in cytomegalovirus infection (dated by TCRdb to about 2019). As for the study more broadly: Recently identified HLA-C-restricted CMV epitopes, whose presentation resists viral immunomodulation, were targeted by peptide stimulations together with well-studied HLA-B-restricted epitopes. The HLA type of each donor mattered for the analysis, because public TCR beta signatures pointed to carriage of CMV infection along with the matching HLA type.

Only a few counts were recorded for this clonotype. Its cognate antigen has yet to be identified. No much larger clonotype is one base removed from it; base qualities were not supplied. Study-level results and caveats: The ex vivo response was dominated by HLA-C-restricted CMV-specific TCR beta clonotypes, and the single most frequent clonotype in two of eight donors was supplied by these HLA-C-restricted clonotypes. In both this cohort and an independent roughly 350-donor cohort, the cumulative frequency of public TCR beta family members distinguished carriers of CMV infection plus the relevant HLA type.

This specimen's treatment or condition label, interpreted: in vitro stimulation with specific CMV peptide epitopes to enrich CMV-specific T cells. V loses 1 base at its end and J loses 2 bases; junction bases beyond the gene matches: 7. CDR1 and CDR2 are drawn from the germline V gene (reference sequence): MNHEY, SMNVEV. The CDR3 runs 16 amino acids, cysteine and phenylalanine included. CDR3 DNA only is kept here, 48 bases in frame from base 1. The sequencer was an Illumina HiSeq 1500. Using fastp at Q25 and MiXCR, TCRdb reprocessed the public reads and kept productive beta chains. Each record represents a unique CDR3 protein, reported with the most common genes and DNA among its rows. This sample gives about 830,000 distinct CDR3 sequences in total; 30% to 35% of them show up just once. The top ten constitute approximately 13% of the sample.

This specimen consisted of cultured CD8+ T cells from PBMCs, obtained from culture after CMV antigen stimulation. The V and J genes are TRBV27 and TRBJ2-5, with TRBD2 matching 7 junction bases. The receptor's source is a human donor in good health (CMV status not recorded). Some clones in this sample may be carry-over from other donors' samples. The DNA sequence is TGTGCCAGCAGTTTATGGTCGGCGGGGGTACAAGAGACCCAGTACTTC. Its protein product is CASSLWSAGVQETQYF.